These 30 T cell receptor beta chains share one sample of origin, sequenced in a study of T cells after yellow fever vaccination. TCRdb independently ran MiXCR on the 5' RACE reads; one entry per CDR3 protein. The sample has approximately 300,000 distinct CDR3 sequences, 8.7% seen once; the top ten hold roughly 18%. Specimen: PBMCs, collected on the day of the first yellow fever vaccination. These receptors came from a man younger than 30 who received the YFV17D yellow fever vaccine.

This clonotype was seen many times. This chain connects TRBV7-2 to TRBJ1-1; D unclear. Germline V gene sequence: CDR1 SGHTA, CDR2 FQGNSA. V lost 3 bases, J lost 1 base, and 6 bases lay in between. CDR3 length equals 13 residues. The CDR3 coding sequence is TGTGCCAGCAGCTTTGGGCGGAACACTGAAGCTTTCTTT. Translating it yields CASSFGRNTEAFF.

The rearrangement uses TRBV6-5 and TRBJ1-4, with a possible D match to TRBD1 (5 bases). The CDR3 loop spans 15 amino acids. The germline CDR1 and CDR2 sequences are MNHEY and SVGAGI. Trimming left V 6 bases short and J 6 bases short, with 17 bases between. The CDR3 DNA reads as TGTGCCAGCAGGCTCCGGGACGGGCATTATGAAAAACTGTTTTTT. Translation gives CASRLRDGHYEKLFF.

This clonotype was seen more than once but under ten times. The chain is built from TRBV7-2 and TRBJ2-4, with no clear D. The length of the CDR3 is 15 residues. Trimming pared 3 bases from V and 0 bases from J, leaving 9 bases between. Germline V gene lookup returns CDR1 SGHTA and CDR2 FQGNSA. DNA for the CDR3: TGTGCCAGCAGCTTGGAGAGACTAGCCAAAAACATTCAGTACTTC. Its translation is CASSLERLAKNIQYF.

The table lists this clonotype with many counts. The chain combines TRBV12-3 or TRBV12-4 with TRBJ1-5; TRBD1 might be the D (5 bases). V lost 6 bases and J 0 bases, leaving 15 bases between the germline ends. The CDR3 is 16 amino acids. DNA for the CDR3: TGTGCCAGCAGCCGGACTGGGGGGGTTAGCAATCAGCCCCAGCATTTT. Translating gives CASSRTGGVSNQPQHF.

CDR3 protein: CASSSAGGTGDTQYF. CDR3 DNA sequence: TGTGCCAGCAGCTCGGCGGGGGGCACGGGAGATACGCAGTATTTT. The chain links TRBV7-3 to TRBJ2-3; 8 bases are shared with TRBD2. CDR3 size: 15 residues. Germline lookup yields CDR1 SGHTA and CDR2 FQGTGA. V lost 4 bases, J lost 5 bases, and 8 bases stayed unmatched.

V and J are TRBV12-3 or TRBV12-4 and TRBJ2-2; D is perhaps TRBD1 (6 bases). The V and J ends lost 6 bases and 4 bases respectively, with 15 bases between them. The CDR3 is 15 amino acids. CDR3 in DNA: TGTGCCAGCAGGAGACAGGACCTGAGCACCGGGGAGCTGTTTTTT. Amino acids: CASRRQDLSTGELFF.

V gene TRBV12-3 or TRBV12-4 combines with J gene TRBJ2-1; a possible D gene is TRBD1 (6 bases). CDR3 size: 15 residues. The V end lost 6 bases, the J end lost 1 base, and 13 bases lay between the germline ends. The CDR3 nucleotides read TGTGCCAGCAGGAGCACAGGGCATTCCTACAATGAGCAGTTCTTC. Protein product: CASRSTGHSYNEQFF.

Only a few counts were recorded for this clonotype. This chain links TRBV7-8 with TRBJ2-7; possibly TRBD1 for D (7 bases). Deletions cut 5 bases from V and 2 bases from J, with 10 bases between. This CDR3 contains 13 residues. The germline gives CDR1 SGHVS, CDR2 FQNEAQ. The CDR3 sequence is CASSAGTAYEQYV. The DNA for the CDR3 is TGTGCCAGCAGCGCGGGGACAGCCTACGAGCAGTACGTC.

This clonotype has more than one count but fewer than ten. The J gene is TRBJ2-1, the V gene TRBV4-3; D possibly corresponds to TRBD2 (6 bases). There are 17 residues in the CDR3. The germline V gene encodes CDR1 LGHNA and CDR2 YSLEER. V was cut by 1 base and J by 6 bases, with 19 bases left in between. CDR3 residues: CASSQVFGGTEGNEQFF. CDR3 in DNA: TGCGCCAGCAGCCAAGTTTTCGGCGGGACGGAAGGCAATGAGCAGTTCTTC.

This clonotype has a handful of counts. The rearrangement uses TRBV12-3 or TRBV12-4 and TRBJ2-5; TRBD1 agrees at 7 bases. Trimming at V came to 6 bases and at J to 4 bases, leaving 14 bases not matched to a gene. The CDR3 runs to 16 residues. The chain's CDR3 is CASSRTGQPRAETQYF. The CDR3 bases are TGTGCCAGCAGCCGCACGGGACAGCCTAGGGCAGAGACCCAGTACTTC.

This clonotype turned up a few times. V gene TRBV10-3 combines with J gene TRBJ2-1; 8 nucleotides match TRBD1. V was pared by 5 bases and J by 7 bases, with 4 bases of the junction left unmatched. The V gene's germline CDR1 is ENHRY and CDR2 SYGVKD. CDR3 size: 13 residues. CDR3 in amino acids: CAISLRGPNEQFF. The CDR3 nucleotides are TGTGCCATCAGTCTCAGGGGGCCTAATGAGCAGTTCTTC.

This clonotype turned up a few times. The chain links TRBV4-1 to TRBJ2-1, with TRBD2 identical over 14 bases. V lost 2 bases to trimming and J lost 7 bases; unmatched junction nucleotides: 7. Germline CDR1 and CDR2: MGHRA and YSYEKL. This CDR3 is built from 17 residues. The CDR3: CASSQLTSGGAGNEQFF. The CDR3 DNA reads TGCGCCAGCAGCCAACTGACTAGCGGGGGGGCCGGGAATGAGCAGTTCTTC.

The table lists this clonotype with a few counts. The rearrangement links TRBV5-1 to TRBJ2-3; the D gene is possibly TRBD2 (7 bases). CDR1 and CDR2 from the germline V gene are SGHRS and YFSETQ. The V and J ends lost 7 bases and 4 bases respectively, with 16 bases between them. This CDR3 spans 14 amino acids. Written as DNA, the CDR3 is TGCGCCAGCCTCAGAGGGGGGGCCGCAGATACGCAGTATTTT. This translates into CASLRGGAADTQYF.

The gene calls are TRBV5-1 and TRBJ2-2; no clear D gene. This CDR3 comprises 16 residues. The germline V gene has CDR1 SGHRS and CDR2 YFSETQ. Trimming left V 0 bases short and J 3 bases short, with 12 bases between. The CDR3 loop reads CASSLAGLGYTGELFF. The CDR3 nucleotides are TGCGCCAGCAGCTTGGCGGGTCTTGGATACACCGGGGAGCTGTTTTTT.

The J gene is TRBJ2-7, the V gene TRBV5-1; D may be TRBD1 (6 bases). Trimming left V 4 bases short and J 5 bases short, with 16 bases between. This CDR3 region has 14 residues. Germline V gene data show CDR1 as SGHRS and CDR2 as YFSETQ. The CDR3 DNA reads TGCGCCAGCAGCAGAGGTACAGGGTACGACGAGCAGTACTTC. It specifies CASSRGTGYDEQYF.

This rearrangement joins TRBV18 to TRBJ2-7, with D possibly being TRBD2 (5 bases). Looked up from germline, CDR1 is KGHSH and CDR2 is LQKENI. Trimming removed 3 bases from V and 0 bases from J, with 15 bases in between. The CDR3 extends over 16 amino acids. The CDR3 reads CASSPRGHTSSYEQYV. CDR3 sequence (DNA): TGTGCCAGCTCACCCCGAGGGCACACGAGCTCCTACGAGCAGTACGTC.

This clonotype was observed a few times. The chain is built from TRBV7-2 and TRBJ2-1; 11 bases match TRBD2. Trimming cost V 5 bases and J 2 bases; bases outside gene matches: 8. The CDR3 has 17 amino acids. Germline assignment: CDR1 SGHTA and CDR2 FQGNSA. The CDR3 is CASSPEISGGAYNEQFF. The CDR3 coding sequence is TGTGCCAGCAGCCCAGAAATTAGCGGGGGGGCCTACAATGAGCAGTTCTTC.

This clonotype was observed a handful of times. The chain is built from TRBV3-1 and TRBJ2-5, with D perhaps assigned TRBD1 or TRBD2 (5 bases each). The CDR3 spans 14 residues. Germline CDR1 LGHDT, CDR2 YNNKEL (reference sequence). Trimming removed 7 bases from V and 5 bases from J, with 17 bases in between. The chain's CDR3 is CASTQGRTLETQYF. The CDR3 DNA is TGTGCCAGCACCCAGGGACGGACCCTGGAGACCCAGTACTTC.

The chain carries TRBV5-1 and TRBJ2-7; D gene ambiguous. The CDR3 loop spans 13 amino acids. The germline V and J ends were trimmed by 0 bases and 2 bases, with 6 bases remaining between them. Germline V gives CDR1 SGHRS, CDR2 YFSETQ. As DNA, the CDR3 is TGCGCCAGCAGCTTGGTTAGCACCTACGAGCAGTACTTC. This gives the protein CASSLVSTYEQYF.

CDR3 protein: CSAPSKPGTVAGELFF. In DNA form, the CDR3 reads TGCAGTGCCCCTTCTAAACCCGGGACTGTGGCCGGGGAGCTGTTTTTT. The chain is built from TRBV20-1 and TRBJ2-2; D is possibly TRBD2 (6 bases). The length of the CDR3 is 16 residues. Between the trimmed V and J ends, which lost 6 bases and 6 bases, there was a span of 23 bases. Germline values: CDR1 DFQATT, CDR2 SNEGSKA (reference sequence).

This chain joins TRBV4-1 and TRBJ1-5; D ambiguous. Germline CDR1 is MGHRA and CDR2 is YSYEKL. V was trimmed by 4 bases and J by 0 bases, leaving 10 bases between them. This CDR3 is 15 amino acids long. The CDR3 sequence is CASSPRAISNQPQHF. DNA for the CDR3: TGCGCCAGCAGCCCCCGGGCAATTAGCAATCAGCCCCAGCATTTT.

A note on this clonotype: Just one base apart from a much larger clone, this may be a read error. The chain is built from TRBV29-1 and TRBJ1-2; perhaps TRBD1 as D (5 bases). Germline lookup yields CDR1 SQVTM and CDR2 ANQGSEA. The CDR3 is made up of 14 amino acids. In nucleotides, the CDR3 is TGCAGAGTTAGTATCGGGGGAAATAACTATGGCTACACCTTC. Protein product: CRVSIGGNNYGYTF.

This clonotype was counted between two and nine times. The genes are TRBV20-1 and TRBJ2-7, with 8 bases fitting TRBD1. The CDR3 has 14 amino acids. Looked up from germline, CDR1 is DFQATT and CDR2 is SNEGSKA (reference sequence). The junction had 10 bases not matched to a gene; V was cut back by 3 bases and J by 6 bases. The CDR3, as DNA: TGCAGTGCTAGGTTTGCGCAGGGGGCGGGCGAGCAGTACTTC. Translated: CSARFAQGAGEQYF.

This clonotype was counted between two and nine times. This rearrangement joins TRBV5-1 to TRBJ2-5, with 12 positions matching TRBD2. Trimming cost V 4 bases and J 5 bases; bases outside gene matches: 9. CDR3 size: 16 residues. Germline loops: CDR1 SGHRS, CDR2 YFSETQ. CDR3 region: CASSLPSGGASETQYF. DNA for the CDR3: TGCGCCAGCAGCCTCCCTAGCGGGGGGGCCTCCGAGACCCAGTACTTC.

This clonotype occurred many times. This rearrangement joins TRBV4-2 to TRBJ2-3, with TRBD1 identical over 8 bases. This CDR3 region has 15 residues. The germline V gene has CDR1 LGHNA and CDR2 YNFKEQ. Trimming removed 4 bases from V and 6 bases from J; junction bases left unmatched: 9. The CDR3 DNA follows: TGTGCCAGCAGCCTAGAGTGGGACAGGAGGGATACGCAGTATTTT. Its protein product is CASSLEWDRRDTQYF.

The rearrangement uses TRBV4-3 and TRBJ2-3, with 10 nucleotides matching TRBD2. CDR1 is LGHNA, CDR2 YSLEER, per germline. V shed 3 bases and J 2 bases; nucleotides not matched to a gene: 5. This CDR3 is 16 amino acids long. CDR3 sequence (DNA): TGCGCCAGCAGCCACCTAGCGGGGGTCCCCACAGATACGCAGTATTTT. It translates to CASSHLAGVPTDTQYF.

This clonotype was detected many times. The gene calls are TRBV7-2 and TRBJ2-1, with TRBD2 matching 8 bases. V shed 0 bases and J 8 bases; nucleotides not matched to a gene: 3. The CDR3 runs 14 residues. CDR1 and CDR2 from the germline V gene are SGHTA and FQGNSA. The CDR3 region has the DNA TGTGCCAGCAGCTTAGCGGGGACTAGTGATGAGCAGTTCTTC. It translates to CASSLAGTSDEQFF.

This clonotype was counted many times. The chain links TRBV10-2 to TRBJ2-1; possibly TRBD1 for D (6 bases). The CDR3 sequence is 13 residues long. Germline V gives CDR1 WSHSY, CDR2 SAAADI. Trimming removed 6 bases at V and 8 bases at J, with 14 bases between. CDR3 protein: CASRQQGSDEQFF. CDR3 coding DNA: TGCGCCAGCAGGCAACAGGGATCCGATGAGCAGTTCTTC.

A few counts support this clonotype. The chain couples TRBV11-1 to TRBJ1-5; TRBD1 aligns across 8 bases. The J segment lost 5 bases and the V segment lost 5 bases, leaving 17 bases of the junction unmatched. The CDR3 consists of 18 residues. The germline V gene has CDR1 SGHAT and CDR2 FQDESV (reference sequence). CDR3 nucleotides: TGTGCCAGCAGCCAGTGGGGGGGGACAGGTGAAATGGATCAGCCCCAGCATTTT. Translation: CASSQWGGTGEMDQPQHF.

The chain joins TRBV20-1 to TRBJ1-6; 9 bases map to TRBD1. This CDR3 has 13 residues. V gave up 4 bases and J gave up 10 bases; unmatched junction bases: 5. Germline V gene data show CDR1 as DFQATT and CDR2 as SNEGSKA (reference sequence). The CDR3 nucleotides read TGCAGTGCTATGGGACAGGGCCAATCACCCCTCCACTTT. Its protein is CSAMGQGQSPLHF.